One and the same sample provided the 21 T cell receptor beta chains below, sequenced in a study of cytomegalovirus exposure and HLA in healthy donors. This PCR relied on a set of 60 Vbeta primers and 13 Jbeta primers. Sequenced by immunoSEQ multiplex PCR; TCRdb stores in-frame clones only, minus some. The sample shows some 150,000 clones, 70% to 85% of them seen only once. The material sequenced was PBMCs. These TCRs come from a man aged 40-49 years in good health and CMV-seronegative.

The chain joins TRBV7-8 to TRBJ1-3; D unresolved. Germline assignment: CDR1 SGHVS and CDR2 FQNEAQ. Trimming shortened V by 3 bases and J by 0 bases, and 12 bases separated the two germline ends. The CDR3 is 16 amino acids. As DNA, the CDR3 is TGTGCCAGCAGCTTCGTGGAGGCATACTCTGGAAACACCATATATTTT. Its protein product is CASSFVEAYSGNTIYF.

This clone has more than one count but fewer than ten. The chain uses TRBV28 and TRBJ1-1; D gene uncertain. From germline, CDR1 is MDHEN and CDR2 SYDVKM. This CDR3 comprises 12 residues. V was pared by 6 bases and J by 3 bases, with 8 bases between. Here the CDR3 reads CASRVGDTEAFF. The CDR3 coding sequence is TGTGCCAGCAGGGTGGGCGACACTGAAGCTTTCTTT.

The chain is built from TRBV7-8 and TRBJ1-2, with a possible D match to TRBD1 (6 bases). The V end was cut by 5 bases, the J end by 8 bases, with 9 bases between. In germline, CDR1 is SGHVS, CDR2 FQNEAQ. The CDR3 length is 11 residues. The CDR3 protein is CASSQGLGYTF. CDR3 DNA sequence: TGTGCCAGCAGCCAGGGGTTGGGCTACACCTTC.

J is TRBJ2-1 and V is TRBV9; TRBD1 matches at 8 bases. V lost 3 bases and J lost 6; bases outside the gene matches: 2. The CDR3 is 13 amino acids. Germline lookup yields CDR1 SGDLS and CDR2 YYNGEE. This chain's CDR3 is CASSAGQGNEQFF. DNA for the CDR3: TGTGCCAGCAGCGCCGGACAGGGCAATGAGCAGTTCTTC.

The CDR3 sequence is CASSAPGHTNSPLHF. The CDR3 DNA sequence: TGTGCCAGCAGTGCCCCCGGACACACGAATTCACCCCTCCACTTT. The chain couples TRBV28 to TRBJ1-6; TRBD1 might be the D (5 bases). V lost 5 bases and J 7 bases, leaving 15 bases between the germline ends. Looked up from germline, CDR1 is MDHEN and CDR2 is SYDVKM. The CDR3 totals 15 residues.

The rearrangement uses TRBV5-1 and TRBJ2-7; 12 positions agree with TRBD1. The CDR3 length is 17 residues. Germline-derived CDR1 and CDR2 are SGHRS and YFSETQ. Trimming removed 4 bases from V and 0 bases from J; junction bases left unmatched: 8. The CDR3 loop reads CASSDGTGGPSSYEQYF. The CDR3 nucleotides read TGCGCCAGCAGCGACGGGACAGGGGGCCCTAGCTCCTACGAGCAGTACTTC. Complete variable domain (other parts from reference TRBV5-1 and TRBJ2-7): KAGVTQTPRYLIKTRGQQVTLSCSPISGHRSVSWYQQTPGQGLQFLFEYFSETQRNKGNFPGRFSGRQFSNSRSEMNVSTLELGDSALYLCASSDGTGGPSSYEQYFGPGTRLTVT.

The rearrangement links TRBV5-1 to TRBJ2-2; 12 bases are a match to TRBD1. In germline, CDR1 is SGHRS, CDR2 YFSETQ. CDR3 size: 18 residues. V dropped 1 base and J dropped 4; count of bases not matched to a gene: 8. Here the CDR3 reads CASSLTGTGGAGTGELFF. CDR3 DNA: TGCGCCAGCAGCTTGACCGGGACAGGGGGCGCCGGCACCGGGGAGCTGTTTTTT.

The table lists this clone with a count of one. The genes are TRBV4-1 and TRBJ1-1, with 7 bases lining up with TRBD1. Germline V gene data show CDR1 as MGHRA and CDR2 as YSYEKL. The J segment lost 4 bases and the V segment lost 5 bases, leaving 10 bases of the junction unmatched. The CDR3 is 15 residues long. CDR3 sequence (DNA): TGCGCCAGCAGCTCCCCAAGTCAGGGGGTCACTGAAGCTTTCTTT. This encodes CASSSPSQGVTEAFF.

The chain carries TRBV2 and TRBJ2-7; D perhaps matches TRBD1 (5 bases). V dropped 11 bases and J dropped 0 bases, with 14 bases sitting between them. Germline lookup yields CDR1 SNHLY and CDR2 FYNNEI. The CDR3 contains 13 residues. For the CDR3, the DNA is TGTGCCGGATCCCAGGGCGGCTCCTACGAGCAGTACTTC. This gives the protein CAGSQGGSYEQYF. Variable domain in full (rest from reference TRBV2 and TRBJ2-7): EPEVTQTPSHQVTQMGQEVILRCVPISNHLYFYWYRQILGQKVEFLVSFYNNEISEKSEIFDDQFSVERPDGSNFTLKIRSTKLEDSAMYFCAGSQGGSYEQYFGPGTRLTVT.

The chain has TRBV6-6 and TRBJ1-1, with D possibly TRBD1 on 5 matching bases. V was clipped by 4 bases and J by 5 bases, with 11 bases between them. The CDR3 contains 13 residues. Germline-derived CDR1 and CDR2 are MNHNY and SVGAGI (reference sequence). In nucleotides, the CDR3 is TGTGCCAGCAGTTCCCGGGAGGGGACTGAAGCTTTCTTT. Translation gives CASSSREGTEAFF.

The V gene is TRBV30, the J gene TRBJ2-3, with 7 bases matching TRBD2. This CDR3 contains 17 residues. Germline values: CDR1 GTSNPN, CDR2 SVGIG (reference sequence). Trimming removed 2 bases from V and 2 bases from J; junction bases left unmatched: 13. Written as DNA, the CDR3 is TGTGCCTGGAGTCCTCCGGGACTACTGCAAACCACAGATACGCAGTATTTT. Its translation: CAWSPPGLLQTTDTQYF.

The chain carries TRBV28 and TRBJ1-1, with 7 bases aligning to TRBD1. Germline lookup yields CDR1 MDHEN and CDR2 SYDVKM. V lost 3 bases and J lost 3; bases outside the gene matches: 4. The CDR3 loop spans 14 amino acids. CDR3 coding DNA: TGTGCCAGCAGTTTGACAGGGTTGGACACTGAAGCTTTCTTT. It encodes CASSLTGLDTEAFF.

The table lists this clone with a few counts. The chain is built from TRBV4-1 and TRBJ1-6; 7 bases agree with TRBD1. The length of the CDR3 is 13 residues. CDR1 MGHRA and CDR2 YSYEKL come from the germline V gene. The V gene end was trimmed by 11 bases and the J gene end by 8 bases; junction bases not matched to a gene: 9. CDR3 residues: CAGGQGGYSPLHF. The CDR3 DNA is TGCGCCGGGGGGCAGGGGGGATATTCACCCCTCCACTTT.

The chain joins TRBV28 to TRBJ2-1; D possibly corresponds to TRBD1 (5 bases). Germline V lookup: CDR1 MDHEN, CDR2 SYDVKM. The V end was cut by 5 bases, the J end by 5 bases, with 19 bases between. The CDR3 spans 16 residues. CDR3 region: CASSHPKDTLNNEQFF. The CDR3 DNA reads as TGTGCCAGCAGTCACCCAAAGGACACTCTAAACAATGAGCAGTTCTTC.

The CDR3 DNA reads TGCGCCAGCAGCGGGGACAGGGGATACACTGAAGCTTTCTTT. Its translation is CASSGDRGYTEAFF. The rearrangement uses TRBV5-1 and TRBJ1-1; the match to TRBD1 covers 10 bases. With 4 bases clipped from V and 3 bases from J, the junction kept 3 bases outside the gene matches. This CDR3 contains 14 residues. The V gene's germline CDR1 is SGHRS and CDR2 YFSETQ.

The chain combines TRBV5-1 with TRBJ2-7; weak D call: TRBD1 (6 bases). V was cut by 1 base and J by 0 bases, with 8 bases left in between. Germline V CDR1 and CDR2: SGHRS, YFSETQ. The CDR3 runs 14 residues. The CDR3 spells CASSLRGGSYEQYF. Written as DNA, the CDR3 is TGCGCCAGCAGCTTGCGAGGGGGCTCCTACGAGCAGTACTTC.

The chain uses TRBV14 and TRBJ1-2; D is undetermined. This CDR3 comprises 13 residues. Trimming cost V 2 bases and J 5 bases, with 9 bases left between them. The germline V gene encodes CDR1 SGHDN and CDR2 FVKESK. The CDR3 spells CASSQTPEYGYTF. Here the CDR3 DNA reads TGTGCCAGCAGCCAAACGCCTGAGTATGGCTACACCTTC.

The DNA of the CDR3 is TGTGCCAGCAGTTACTTTAGCGGGGGGGGAACTGAAGCTTTCTTT. It is translated as CASSYFSGGGTEAFF. J is TRBJ1-1 and V is TRBV6-5, with a tentative D call TRBD1 (5 bases). V lost 1 base and J 5 bases, leaving 14 bases between the germline ends. Per germline, CDR1 MNHEY and CDR2 SVGAGI. This CDR3 region has 15 residues.

This clone was detected ten times or more. This chain joins TRBV9 and TRBJ2-2; D not resolved. Germline V gives CDR1 SGDLS, CDR2 YYNGEE. V gave up 0 bases and J gave up 7 bases, with 10 bases separating them. There are 14 residues in the CDR3. In DNA, the CDR3 is TGTGCCAGCAGCGTAGCTAGTCAGCGCGGGGAGCTGTTTTTT. Its protein is CASSVASQRGELFF.

This clone has only one observation. The gene calls are TRBV7-9 and TRBJ2-2; D gene uncertain. Germline V gene lookup returns CDR1 SEHNR and CDR2 FQNEAQ (reference sequence). The length of the CDR3 is 14 residues. Trimming removed 1 base from V and 2 bases from J, with 5 bases in between. This chain's CDR3 is CASSLDRNTGELFF. In DNA, the CDR3 is TGTGCCAGCAGCTTAGACAGAAACACCGGGGAGCTGTTTTTT.

Of note for this clone: Germline is not matched at one junction end, which may reflect a read error. The chain links TRBV7-9 to TRBJ1-4, with 9 bases that match TRBD1. The CDR3 covers 16 residues. CDR1 and CDR2 (germline): SEHNR, FQNEAQ (reference sequence). The CDR3 loop is CSSRNRGLGVDEKLFF. The CDR3 DNA is TGTTCCAGCAGAAACAGGGGGCTGGGGGTAGATGAAAAACTGTTTTTT. Full variable domain (outside the CDR3, taken from reference TRBV7-9 and TRBJ1-4): DTGVSQNPRHKITKRGQNVTFRCDPISEHNRLYWYRQTLGQGPEFLTYFQNEAQLEKSRLLSDRFSAERPKGSFSTLEIQRTEQGDSAMYLCSSRNRGLGVDEKLFFGSGTQLSVL.